This T cell receptor (beta chain) was sequenced during a study of neoadjuvant anti-PD-1 for oral cavity cancer. CDR1 SQVTM and CDR2 ANQGSEA come from the germline V gene. J was trimmed by 5 bases and V by 0 bases; bases with no gene match: 5. The CDR3 length is 15 residues. The time point: after neoadjuvant nivolumab, at surgical resection. The repertoire was sequenced with immunoSEQ multiplex PCR; TCRdb's copy has only in-frame clones and lacks some. The repertoire holds about 68,000 clones, around 83% seen once, with 3% to 3.5% in the top ten. The origin of this receptor is a person aged 35-79 years with oral cavity squamous cell carcinoma. This specimen was PBMCs, taken after nivolumab (anti-PD-1) treatment. The gene calls are TRBV29-1 and TRBJ2-3; 10 nucleotides match TRBD1. The CDR3 region is CSVEETGGRLDTQYF. The CDR3 DNA follows: TGCAGCGTTGAAGAGACAGGGGGCAGATTAGATACGCAGTATTTT.